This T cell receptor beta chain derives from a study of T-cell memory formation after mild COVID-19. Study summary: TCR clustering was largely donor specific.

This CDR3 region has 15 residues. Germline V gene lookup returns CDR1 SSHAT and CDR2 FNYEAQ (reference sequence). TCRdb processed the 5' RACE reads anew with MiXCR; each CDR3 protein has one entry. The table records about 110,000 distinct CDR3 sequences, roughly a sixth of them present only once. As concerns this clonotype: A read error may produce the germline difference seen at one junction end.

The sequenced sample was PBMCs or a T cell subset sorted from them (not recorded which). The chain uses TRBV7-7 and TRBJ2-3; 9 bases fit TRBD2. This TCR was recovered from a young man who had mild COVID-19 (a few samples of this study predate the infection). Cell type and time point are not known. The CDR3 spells CASSLSGGTTDTQYF. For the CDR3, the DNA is TGTGCTAGCAGCTTAAGCGGGGGGACCACAGATACGCAGTATTTT.